This T cell receptor beta chain came from a study of early stage breast cancer tumors. About the study: About 80% of the 16 invasive tumors were ER+, PR+ and HER2-. General study findings and limits: Functional markers like CD4, CD8 and FOXP3 were missed in bulk sequencing.

As for this clone: Its antigen remains unknown.

Germline V CDR1 and CDR2: SGHRS, YFSETQ. Trimming took 4 bases from V and 1 from J, leaving 12 bases between them. There are 15 residues in the CDR3. Data came from immunoSEQ multiplex PCR; TCRdb stores just in-frame clones and leaves some out. Of 45,000 to 50,000 clones listed, roughly 84% are singletons. Sequencing was performed on blood. This TCR was sampled from a person aged 45 to 59 with breast cancer. The V gene is TRBV5-1, the J gene TRBJ1-5; a possible D gene is TRBD1 (5 bases). CDR3 loop: CASSPDKGSNQPQHF. CDR3 sequence (DNA): TGCGCCAGCAGCCCGGACAAGGGAAGCAATCAGCCCCAGCATTTT. Drawing the rest from reference TRBV5-1 and TRBJ1-5, the complete variable domain is KAGVTQTPRYLIKTRGQQVTLSCSPISGHRSVSWYQQTPGQGLQFLFEYFSETQRNKGNFPGRFSGRQFSNSRSEMNVSTLELGDSALYLCASSPDKGSNQPQHFGDGTRLSIL.